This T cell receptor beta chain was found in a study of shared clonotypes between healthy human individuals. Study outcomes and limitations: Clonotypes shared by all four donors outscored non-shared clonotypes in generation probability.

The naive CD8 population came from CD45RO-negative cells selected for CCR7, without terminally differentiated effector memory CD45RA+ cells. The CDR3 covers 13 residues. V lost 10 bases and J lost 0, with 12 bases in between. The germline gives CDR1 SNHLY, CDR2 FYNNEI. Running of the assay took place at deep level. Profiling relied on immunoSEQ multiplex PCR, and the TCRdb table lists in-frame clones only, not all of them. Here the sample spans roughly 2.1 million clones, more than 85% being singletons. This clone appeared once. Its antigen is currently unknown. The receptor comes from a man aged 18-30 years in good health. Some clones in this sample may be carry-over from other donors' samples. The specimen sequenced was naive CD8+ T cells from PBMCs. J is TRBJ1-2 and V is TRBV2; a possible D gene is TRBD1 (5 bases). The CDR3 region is CATTGTTNYGYTF. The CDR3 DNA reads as TGTGCCACGACGGGGACTACTAACTATGGCTACACCTTC.